Listed here is a single T cell receptor beta chain. The data were obtained in a study of human T cells and chemical hapten exposure. Germline V gene lookup returns CDR1 SQVTM and CDR2 ANQGSEA. Between the trimmed V and J ends, which lost 6 bases and 4 bases, there was a span of 10 bases. The CDR3 totals 11 residues. TCRdb re-called the RACE reads with MiXCR, one entry per CDR3 protein. The sample gives about 120,000 distinct CDR3 sequences, about 12% of which show up once; more than 1.3% is in the top ten. Noted time point: patch test 1, 2 weeks after DPC sensitization. The treatment here: therapeutic diphenylcyclopropenone sensitization with weekly scalp DPC.

This material consisted of whole blood, taken in connection with sensitization to the hapten diphenylcyclopropenone (DPC). This TCR was recovered from a woman in her 50s with alopecia areata. Some clones in this sample may be carry-over from other donors' samples. V and J are TRBV29-1 and TRBJ2-7; D is undetermined. CDR3 region: CSVSDTYEQYF. The CDR3 coding sequence is TGCAGCGTCTCCGACACTTACGAGCAGTACTTC.